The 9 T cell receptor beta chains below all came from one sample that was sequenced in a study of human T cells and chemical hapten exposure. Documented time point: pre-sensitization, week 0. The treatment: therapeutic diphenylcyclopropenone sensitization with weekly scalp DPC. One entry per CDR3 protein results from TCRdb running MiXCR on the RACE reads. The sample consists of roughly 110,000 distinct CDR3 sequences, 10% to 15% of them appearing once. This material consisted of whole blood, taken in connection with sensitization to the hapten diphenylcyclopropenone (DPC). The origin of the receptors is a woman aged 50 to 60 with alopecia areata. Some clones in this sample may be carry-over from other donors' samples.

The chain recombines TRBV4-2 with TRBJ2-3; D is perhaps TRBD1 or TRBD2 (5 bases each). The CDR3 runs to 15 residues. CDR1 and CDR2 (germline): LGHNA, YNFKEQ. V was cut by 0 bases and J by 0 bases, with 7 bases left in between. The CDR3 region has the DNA TGTGCCAGCAGCCAAGATTGGGGGAGCACAGATACGCAGTATTTT. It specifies CASSQDWGSTDTQYF.

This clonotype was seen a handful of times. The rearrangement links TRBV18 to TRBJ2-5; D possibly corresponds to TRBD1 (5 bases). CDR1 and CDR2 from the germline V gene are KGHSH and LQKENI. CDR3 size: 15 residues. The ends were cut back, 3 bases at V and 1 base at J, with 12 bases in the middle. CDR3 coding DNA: TGTGCCAGCTCACCTCCGGGTGGGGCCCAAGAGACCCAGTACTTC. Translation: CASSPPGGAQETQYF.

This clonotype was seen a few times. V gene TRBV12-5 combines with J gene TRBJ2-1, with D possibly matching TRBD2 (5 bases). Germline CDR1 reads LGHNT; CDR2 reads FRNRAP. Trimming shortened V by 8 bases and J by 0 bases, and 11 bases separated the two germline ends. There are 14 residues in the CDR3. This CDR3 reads CASSAATSYNEQFF. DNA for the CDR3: TGTGCTAGTTCAGCGGCAACCTCCTACAATGAGCAGTTCTTC.

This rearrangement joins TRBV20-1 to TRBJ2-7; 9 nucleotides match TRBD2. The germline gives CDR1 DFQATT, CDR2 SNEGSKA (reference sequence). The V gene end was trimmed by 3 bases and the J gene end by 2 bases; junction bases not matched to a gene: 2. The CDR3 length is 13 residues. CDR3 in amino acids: CSARTSGTYEQYF. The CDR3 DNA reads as TGCAGTGCTAGGACTAGCGGCACCTACGAGCAGTACTTC.

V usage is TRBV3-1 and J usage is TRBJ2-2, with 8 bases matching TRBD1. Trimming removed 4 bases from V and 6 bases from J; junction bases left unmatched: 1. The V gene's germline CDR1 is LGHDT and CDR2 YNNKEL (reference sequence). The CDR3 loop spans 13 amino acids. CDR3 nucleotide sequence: TGTGCCAGCAGCCGGGACAGGCCCGGGGAGCTGTTTTTT. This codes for CASSRDRPGELFF.

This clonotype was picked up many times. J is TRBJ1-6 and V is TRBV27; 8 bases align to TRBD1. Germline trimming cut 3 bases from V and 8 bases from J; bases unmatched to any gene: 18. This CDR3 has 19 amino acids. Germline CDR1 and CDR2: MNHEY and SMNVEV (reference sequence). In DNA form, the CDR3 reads TGTGCCAGCAGTTTGAAGTCGGCGCAGGGGGCTTGGAATGATTCACCCCTCCACTTT. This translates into CASSLKSAQGAWNDSPLHF.

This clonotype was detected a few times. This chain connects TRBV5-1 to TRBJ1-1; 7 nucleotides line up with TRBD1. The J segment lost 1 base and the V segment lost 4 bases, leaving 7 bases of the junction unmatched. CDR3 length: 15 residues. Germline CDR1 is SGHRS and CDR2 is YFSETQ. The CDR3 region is CASSGTVGKNTEAFF. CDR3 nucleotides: TGCGCCAGCAGCGGGACAGTGGGAAAGAACACTGAAGCTTTCTTT. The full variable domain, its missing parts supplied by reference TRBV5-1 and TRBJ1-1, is KAGVTQTPRYLIKTRGQQVTLSCSPISGHRSVSWYQQTPGQGLQFLFEYFSETQRNKGNFPGRFSGRQFSNSRSEMNVSTLELGDSALYLCASSGTVGKNTEAFFGQGTRLTVV.

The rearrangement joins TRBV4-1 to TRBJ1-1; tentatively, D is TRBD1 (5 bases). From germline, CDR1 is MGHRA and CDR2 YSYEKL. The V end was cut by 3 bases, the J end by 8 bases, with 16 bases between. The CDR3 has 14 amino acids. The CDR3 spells CASSHSLGTVEAFF. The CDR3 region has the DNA TGCGCCAGCAGCCACTCCCTTGGGACGGTCGAAGCTTTCTTT.

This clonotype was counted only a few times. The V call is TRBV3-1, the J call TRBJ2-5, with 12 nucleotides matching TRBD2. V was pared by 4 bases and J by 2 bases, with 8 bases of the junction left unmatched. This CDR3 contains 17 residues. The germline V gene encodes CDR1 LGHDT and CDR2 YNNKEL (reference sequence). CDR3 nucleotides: TGTGCCAGCAGCCGAAGGGGCGGGACTAGCGGGCAAGAGACCCAGTACTTC. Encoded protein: CASSRRGGTSGQETQYF.